Each of the 16 T cell receptor beta chains below was sequenced from the same sample in a study of prognosis after radiotherapy for stage I lung cancer. By two-round multiplex PCR, the TCR beta CDR3 was amplified from genomic DNA. With primers specific to each TRBV and TRBJ gene, the first-round PCR was performed. Via MiXCR, TCRdb re-called the multiplex PCR reads, giving one row per CDR3 protein. The data hold about 23,000 distinct CDR3 sequences, with 43% observed a single time. The sequenced sample was PBMCs, obtained before or after stereotactic body radiation therapy (not recorded which). Source of these receptors: a donor at least 50 years old with non-small cell lung cancer.

CDR3 DNA: TGCGCCAGCAGCCAAGATCAACGGGGATCGAACAATGAGCAGTTCTTC. It encodes CASSQDQRGSNNEQFF. The V gene is TRBV4-1, the J gene TRBJ2-1; D is possibly TRBD2 (5 bases). In germline, CDR1 is MGHRA, CDR2 YSYEKL. V was trimmed by 0 bases and J by 5 bases, leaving 14 bases between them. The CDR3 is 16 amino acids.

To note about this clonotype: Given a far larger clone just one base away, this is likely a sequencing read error. The rearrangement uses TRBV2 and TRBJ2-7; D is perhaps TRBD2 (6 bases). V was clipped by 6 bases and J by 5 bases, with 17 bases between them. This CDR3 is 14 amino acids long. Germline CDR1 SNHLY, CDR2 FYNNEI. The CDR3 here is CASSLAAVGDEQYF. CDR3 bases: TGTGCCAGCAGCTTAGCGGCAGTGGGAGACGAGCAGTACTTC.

The chain has TRBV12-3 or TRBV12-4 and TRBJ2-1; 10 nucleotides agree with TRBD2. The CDR3 is made up of 16 amino acids. V lost 1 base and J lost 9; bases outside the gene matches: 9. The CDR3 DNA reads as TGTGCCAGCAGTTTAGAGCGGGGGGGAACGGGCAGTGAGCAGTTCTTC. Amino acids: CASSLERGGTGSEQFF.

This clonotype was picked up many times. This chain joins TRBV6-1 and TRBJ2-5; 7 bases are shared with TRBD2. With V trimmed by 5 bases and J by 5 bases, 11 bases remained unmatched. Germline V gene data show CDR1 as MNHNS and CDR2 as SASEGT. The CDR3 spans 15 residues. The CDR3 DNA reads TGTGCCAGCAGTCCCCTGGGCGGGGGATGGGAGACCCAGTACTTC. Translation gives CASSPLGGGWETQYF.

V gene TRBV20-1 combines with J gene TRBJ2-6; no firm D call. V lost 2 bases, J lost 1 base, and 6 bases lay in between. This CDR3 is 14 amino acids long. In germline, CDR1 is DFQATT, CDR2 SNEGSKA (reference sequence). The CDR3, as DNA: TGCAGTGCTAGAAAGGAGTCTGGGGCCAACGTCCTGACTTTC. This sequence encodes CSARKESGANVLTF.

Concerning this clonotype: This sequence is one base from a far larger clone and is likely a read error. The chain uses TRBV11-2 and TRBJ1-5, with D unclear. Trimming left V 6 bases short and J 7 bases short, with 19 bases between. Looked up from germline, CDR1 is SGHAT and CDR2 is FQNNGV. The CDR3 is made up of 15 amino acids. The CDR3 spells CASSEDDQPRQPQHF. In DNA, the CDR3 is TGTGCCAGCAGTGAAGATGACCAACCCAGGCAGCCCCAGCATTTT.

This clonotype occurred many times. This rearrangement joins TRBV6-1 to TRBJ2-1; 7 bases line up with TRBD1. The CDR3 loop spans 14 amino acids. The V gene end was trimmed by 6 bases and the J gene end by 1 base; junction bases not matched to a gene: 3. Germline CDR1 MNHNS, CDR2 SASEGT. CDR3: CASSRQGSYNEQFF. The CDR3 DNA is TGTGCCAGCAGCCGACAGGGTTCCTACAATGAGCAGTTCTTC.

This clonotype was detected ten times or more. The chain has TRBV7-2 and TRBJ1-1; D may be TRBD1 (5 bases). V dropped 3 bases and J dropped 1 base, with 6 bases sitting between them. Germline lookup yields CDR1 SGHTA and CDR2 FQGNSA. This CDR3 spans 13 amino acids. The CDR3 reads CASSFQGNTEAFF. Written as DNA, the CDR3 is TGTGCCAGCAGCTTTCAGGGGAACACTGAAGCTTTCTTT.

The chain uses TRBV5-1 and TRBJ2-7; D remains ambiguous. Trimming removed 3 bases from V and 6 bases from J, with 10 bases in between. Germline values: CDR1 SGHRS, CDR2 YFSETQ. This CDR3 spans 12 amino acids. CDR3 DNA: TGCGCCAGCAGCTCTGTGGTTTCCGAGCAGTACTTC. This encodes CASSSVVSEQYF. Based on the CDR3 plus reference TRBV5-1 and TRBJ2-7, the full variable domain is KAGVTQTPRYLIKTRGQQVTLSCSPISGHRSVSWYQQTPGQGLQFLFEYFSETQRNKGNFPGRFSGRQFSNSRSEMNVSTLELGDSALYLCASSSVVSEQYFGPGTRLTVT.

This clonotype showed up many times. This chain links TRBV19 with TRBJ2-5, with 8 bases that match TRBD2. The CDR3 is made up of 14 amino acids. CDR1 is LNHDA and CDR2 is SQIVND in the germline V gene (reference sequence). J was trimmed by 5 bases and V by 3 bases; bases with no gene match: 5. The CDR3 loop is CASSMVGGGETQYF. The CDR3 DNA follows: TGTGCCAGTAGTATGGTCGGGGGGGGGGAGACCCAGTACTTC.

This clonotype was found many times. The chain combines TRBV13 with TRBJ2-1, with 11 bases lining up with TRBD2. This CDR3 contains 14 residues. Germline V lookup: CDR1 PRHDT, CDR2 FYEKMQ (reference sequence). The trim removed 5 bases at V and 6 bases at J, leaving 3 bases unmatched. The CDR3 spells CASSLLAGVNEQFF. The CDR3 bases are TGTGCCAGCAGCCTACTAGCGGGAGTCAATGAGCAGTTCTTC.

The V and J genes are TRBV5-1 and TRBJ1-2; D unclear. Trimming removed 0 bases from V and 8 bases from J, with 17 bases in between. This CDR3 has 15 amino acids. CDR1 is SGHRS and CDR2 is YFSETQ in the germline V gene. This CDR3 is CASSLGPGNMLGYTF. CDR3 sequence (DNA): TGCGCCAGCAGCTTGGGTCCCGGCAATATGTTGGGCTACACCTTC. Filled out from reference TRBV5-1 and TRBJ1-2, the complete variable domain reads KAGVTQTPRYLIKTRGQQVTLSCSPISGHRSVSWYQQTPGQGLQFLFEYFSETQRNKGNFPGRFSGRQFSNSRSEMNVSTLELGDSALYLCASSLGPGNMLGYTFGSGTRLTVV.

Many counts were recorded for this clonotype. V usage is TRBV5-4 and J usage is TRBJ2-2; 9 bases match TRBD1. Germline V gives CDR1 SGHNT, CDR2 YYREEE (reference sequence). The CDR3 contains 17 residues. Trimming removed 4 bases from V and 6 bases from J; junction bases left unmatched: 13. CDR3 DNA: TGTGCCAGCAGCCTGTCCCCGACAGGGGGGAAGGCCGGGGAGCTGTTTTTT. It translates to CASSLSPTGGKAGELFF.

In this sample, this clonotype turned up many times. In DNA form, the CDR3 reads TGTGCCAGCAGCCCCAATAACAGGGGGCCGAAACTGTTTTTT. It specifies CASSPNNRGPKLFF. The J gene is TRBJ1-4, the V gene TRBV7-9; 9 bases agree with TRBD1. The CDR3 consists of 14 residues. J lost 11 bases, V lost 5 bases, and 9 bases had no gene match. The germline gives CDR1 SEHNR, CDR2 FQNEAQ (reference sequence).

This clonotype ranks as medium-sized. The chain links TRBV6-5 to TRBJ1-2; 7 bases agree with TRBD1. Germline V gives CDR1 MNHEY, CDR2 SVGAGI. Trimming at V came to 0 bases and at J to 5 bases, leaving 3 bases not matched to a gene. The CDR3 runs 14 residues. For the CDR3, the DNA is TGTGCCAGCAGTTACTCCGACAGGGTATATGGCTACACCTTC. This codes for CASSYSDRVYGYTF.

This clonotype was seen many times. The chain joins TRBV20-1 to TRBJ2-7, with TRBD2 matching 10 bases. In germline, CDR1 is DFQATT, CDR2 SNEGSKA (reference sequence). The ends lost 3 bases at V and 2 bases at J; junction bases unmatched: 4. The CDR3 runs to 14 residues. For the CDR3, the DNA is TGCAGTGCTAGCAAAAGCGGGGGGGCCTACGAGCAGTACTTC. It yields the protein CSASKSGGAYEQYF.